This TCR beta chain was found in a study of blood T cells in healthy people across ages. Notes on the study in general: Researchers judged that diversity estimates from one million T cells fell short of true values. Whereas aged donors had fewer naive CD4+ cells, long-lived donors had more of them and higher diversity.

Germline CDR1 is SGHNT and CDR2 is YYREEE (reference sequence). The CDR3 runs 17 residues. After removal of 0 bases from V and 4 bases from J, the junction contained 8 bases not matched to a gene. In the case of this clonotype: Its antigen is not known.

The authors ran a second PCR of roughly 6 to 11 cycles using a sample-barcoded 5' primer and a J-beta primer mix. TCRdb re-analysed the 5' RACE reads in MiXCR, keeping a single row per CDR3 protein. Of 900,000 to 950,000 distinct CDR3 sequences listed, 25% to 30% are singletons. This sample was also put to use in a study of T cells of mothers and their children.

The sequenced material came from blood. The sequence came from a woman in her 40s in good health. The chain joins TRBV5-4 to TRBJ2-3, with 10 bases matching TRBD1. CDR3 coding DNA: TGTGCCAGCAGCTTGGCACCGGGACAGGGGTTCCCAGATACGCAGTATTTT. This translates into CASSLAPGQGFPDTQYF.